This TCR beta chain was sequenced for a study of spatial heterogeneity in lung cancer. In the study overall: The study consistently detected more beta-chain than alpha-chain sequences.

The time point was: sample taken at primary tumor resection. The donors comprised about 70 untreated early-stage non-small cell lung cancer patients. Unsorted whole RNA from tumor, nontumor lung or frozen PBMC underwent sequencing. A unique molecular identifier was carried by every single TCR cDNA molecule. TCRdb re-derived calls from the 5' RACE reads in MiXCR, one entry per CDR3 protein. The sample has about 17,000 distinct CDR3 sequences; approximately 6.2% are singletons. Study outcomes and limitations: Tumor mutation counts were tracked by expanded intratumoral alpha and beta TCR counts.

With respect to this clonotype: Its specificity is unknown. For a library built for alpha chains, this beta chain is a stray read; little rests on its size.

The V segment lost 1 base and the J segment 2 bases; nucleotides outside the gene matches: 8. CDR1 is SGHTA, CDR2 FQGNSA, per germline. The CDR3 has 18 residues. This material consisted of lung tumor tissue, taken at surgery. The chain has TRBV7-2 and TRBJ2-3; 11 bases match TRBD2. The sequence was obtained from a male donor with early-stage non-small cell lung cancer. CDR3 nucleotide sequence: TGTGCCAGCAGCTTAGTCGCACTAGCGGGAGTGGTCACAGATACGCAGTATTTT. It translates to CASSLVALAGVVTDTQYF.